The entry that follows covers one T cell receptor beta chain sequence. The data originate from a study of blood T cell repertoires in COVID-19. V lost 4 bases and J lost 7; bases outside the gene matches: 8. CDR3 length: 16 amino acids. CDR1 and CDR2 from the germline V gene are LNHDA and SQIVND (reference sequence). Clones were sequenced by immunoSEQ multiplex PCR, and TCRdb holds only the in-frame ones, with some missing. Of 300,000 to 400,000 clones listed, around 87% are singletons. The source material was peripheral blood. This receptor was identified in a woman aged 55-70 years with COVID-19, enrolled during active disease. The rearrangement uses TRBV19 and TRBJ1-6, with 9 positions matching TRBD1. This CDR3 is CASSKQGAAKNSPLHF. CDR3 sequence (DNA): TGTGCCAGTAGTAAACAGGGGGCAGCAAAAAATTCACCCCTCCACTTT.